Given below is one T cell receptor (beta chain) in context. No antigen is known for it. The CDR3 spans 11 residues. V was cut by 5 bases and J by 7 bases, with 10 bases left in between. Germline-derived CDR1 and CDR2 are SGHNT and YYREEE (reference sequence). The data stem from a study of T-cell memory formation after mild COVID-19. Background on the study: Largely donor-specific sequence clusters came from two donors. Findings and limits, study-wide: The study found contracting CD4+ clones mainly in CM and EM and contracting CD8+ clones in EMRA.

Each CDR3 protein is one row after TCRdb ran MiXCR on the 5' RACE reads. The data hold roughly 130,000 distinct CDR3 sequences, with approximately 5.9% observed a single time. Sample: PBMCs or a T cell subset sorted from them (not recorded which). This TCR was sampled from an adult woman who had mild COVID-19 (a few samples of this study predate the infection). Cell type and time point are not known. The chain couples TRBV5-4 to TRBJ2-7, with D possibly matching TRBD1 (5 bases). The CDR3, as DNA: TGTGCCAGCAGTTACGGACAAGAGCAGTACTTC. It translates to CASSYGQEQYF.